The 9 T cell receptor beta chains in this list originate from one sample, sequenced in a study of technical replicates of blood from a handful of donors (dated by TCRdb to the late 2010s). Library generation was performed with the immunoSEQ multiplex PCR assay. The source is immuneACCESS, and TCRdb retained only in-frame sequences with V and J called. Part of the clones is not carried over; for the studies checked, unresolved V genes explain less than half of this, and the remainder is unexplained. This sample holds about 62,000 clones; more than 70% were observed only once. Of the sample, around 5.3% is held by the ten largest clones. The sequenced material came from PBMCs. The source is a human donor in good health. Some clones in this sample may be carry-over from other donors' samples.

This clone appeared once. The rearrangement uses TRBV9 and TRBJ1-6; TRBD1 matches 10 bases. Trimming removed 4 bases from V and 10 bases from J; junction bases left unmatched: 11. Per the germline V gene, CDR1 is SGDLS and CDR2 is YYNGEE. The CDR3 sequence is 16 residues long. The CDR3 reads CASSFENWDRGSPLHF. The CDR3 bases are TGTGCCAGCAGCTTCGAGAACTGGGACAGGGGATCACCCCTCCACTTT.

This rearrangement joins TRBV7-8 to TRBJ1-2; D is possibly TRBD1 (5 bases). The germline CDR1 and CDR2 sequences are SGHVS and FQNEAQ. There are 16 residues in the CDR3. V dropped 5 bases and J dropped 8 bases, with 24 bases sitting between them. The CDR3 sequence is CASSPLQRDGAIGYTF. The CDR3 coding sequence is TGTGCCAGCAGCCCCCTGCAGCGGGACGGCGCTATCGGCTACACCTTC.

This clone is a singleton in its sample. The rearrangement links TRBV6-1 to TRBJ1-5; possible D gene TRBD1, 6 bases. Trimming removed 6 bases from V and 4 bases from J, with 13 bases in between. This CDR3 region has 14 residues. The germline gives CDR1 MNHNS, CDR2 SASEGT. The CDR3 DNA reads TGTGCCAGCAGCCTAATGGACAGAAATCAGCCCCAGCATTTT. It translates to CASSLMDRNQPQHF.

The chain has TRBV19 and TRBJ2-7, with D maybe TRBD1 (6 bases). The CDR3 covers 12 residues. The germline V and J ends were trimmed by 3 bases and 5 bases, with 8 bases remaining between them. Per the germline V gene, CDR1 is LNHDA and CDR2 is SQIVND (reference sequence). In DNA, the CDR3 is TGTGCCAGTAGTATGGGGACAAACGAGCAGTACTTC. As protein: CASSMGTNEQYF.

The chain combines TRBV25-1 with TRBJ2-1, with 9 bases identical to TRBD2. Germline-derived CDR1 and CDR2 are MGHDK and SYGVNS. CDR3 size: 14 residues. Trimming removed 7 bases from V and 9 bases from J; junction bases left unmatched: 10. The CDR3, as DNA: TGTGCCAGCACAAGCGGGAGGCCAAGGGGTGAGCAGTTCTTC. It specifies CASTSGRPRGEQFF.

The V and J genes are TRBV16 and TRBJ1-1; possible D gene TRBD1, 5 bases. The germline V gene encodes CDR1 KGHSY and CDR2 FQNENV. The CDR3 has 17 amino acids. V lost 4 bases to trimming and J lost 1 base, with 19 bases between them. In DNA, the CDR3 is TGTGCCAGCAGCCCATCCCGGGGGGTTTGGAAGAACACTGAAGCTTTCTTT. This sequence encodes CASSPSRGVWKNTEAFF.

The CDR3: CATSRDPSAGEQYF. The CDR3, as DNA: TGTGCCACCAGCAGAGATCCTTCGGCAGGCGAGCAGTACTTC. The V and J genes are TRBV15 and TRBJ2-7; D is ambiguous. The CDR3 loop spans 14 amino acids. The V gene lost 0 bases and the J gene lost 6 bases, with 12 bases spanning the gap. Germline V gene sequence: CDR1 LNHNV, CDR2 YYDKDF (reference sequence). Full variable domain (remainder filled in from reference TRBV15 and TRBJ2-7): DAMVIQNPRYQVTQFGKPVTLSCSQTLNHNVMYWYQQKSSQAPKLLFHYYDKDFNNEADTPDNFQSRRPNTSFCFLDIRSPGLGDTAMYLCATSRDPSAGEQYFGPGTRLTVT.

V is TRBV5-5 and J is TRBJ1-1; TRBD1 is a possible D gene (5 bases). From germline, CDR1 is SGHKS and CDR2 YYEKEE (reference sequence). With 3 bases removed from V and 3 bases from J, the gap between germline ends came to 15 bases. This CDR3 is built from 15 residues. CDR3 region: CASSWGGGEYTEAFF. CDR3 DNA sequence: TGTGCCAGCAGCTGGGGAGGAGGGGAGTACACTGAAGCTTTCTTT.

The chain joins TRBV5-8 to TRBJ2-7, with 8 bases that match TRBD2. The CDR3 is 15 residues long. Per germline, CDR1 SGHTS and CDR2 YDEGEE. Trimming removed 4 bases from V and 2 bases from J; junction bases left unmatched: 8. The CDR3 nucleotides are TGTGCCAGCAGCAAGGGACTAGTGATCCCCTACGAGCAGTACTTC. This sequence encodes CASSKGLVIPYEQYF.